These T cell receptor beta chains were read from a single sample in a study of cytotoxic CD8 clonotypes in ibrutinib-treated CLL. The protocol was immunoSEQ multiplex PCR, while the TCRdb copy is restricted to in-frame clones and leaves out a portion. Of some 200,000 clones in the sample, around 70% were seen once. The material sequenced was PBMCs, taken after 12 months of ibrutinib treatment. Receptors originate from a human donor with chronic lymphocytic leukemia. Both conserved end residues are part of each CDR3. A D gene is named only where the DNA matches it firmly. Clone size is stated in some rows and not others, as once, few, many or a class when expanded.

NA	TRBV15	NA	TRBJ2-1	TGTGCCACCAGCAGAGATCCAGGGATCGGAGGTGAGCAGTTCTTC	CATSRDPGIGGEQFF
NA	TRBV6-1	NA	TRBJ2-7	TGTGCCAGCAGTGAGATAGCCGAATGGCAGTACTTC	CASSEIAEWQYF
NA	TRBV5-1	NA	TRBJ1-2	TGCGCCAGCAGCTTGGCCGGGGTGGGAGCCTATGGCTACACCTTC	CASSLAGVGAYGYTF
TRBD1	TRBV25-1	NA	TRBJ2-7	TGTGCCAGCAGTGAGGCAGGGGGATCATACGAGCAGTACTTC	CASSEAGGSYEQYF
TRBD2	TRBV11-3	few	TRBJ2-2	TGTGCCAGCAGCCTAGGGACTAGCGGACGCTCGAACACCGGGGAGCTGTTTTTT	CASSLGTSGRSNTGELFF
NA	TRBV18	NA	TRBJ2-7	TGTGCCAGCTCACCCGCCTCTTACGAGCAGTACTTC	CASSPASYEQYF
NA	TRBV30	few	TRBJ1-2	TGTGCCTGGAGTGGGCAGGGAGGAGGGGTCTATGGCTACACCTTC	CAWSGQGGGVYGYTF
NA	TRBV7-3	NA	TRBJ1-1	TGTGCCAGCAGCTTGGGGGGGCTAACTGAAGCTTTCTTT	CASSLGGLTEAFF
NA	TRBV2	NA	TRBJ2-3	TGTGCCAGCAGCTTCAGGGCACTCGCAGATACGCAGTATTTT	CASSFRALADTQYF
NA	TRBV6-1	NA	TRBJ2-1	TGTGCCAGCAGTGAGGGGGGAAGCTCCTACAATGAGCAGTTCTTC	CASSEGGSSYNEQFF
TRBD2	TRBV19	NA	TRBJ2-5	TGTGCCAGCTCCCGGGGGGGGTGGGAGACCCAGTACTTC	CASSRGGWETQYF
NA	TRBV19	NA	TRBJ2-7	TGTGCCAGTAGTATTTCGGGACAAATCTACGAGCAGTACTTC	CASSISGQIYEQYF
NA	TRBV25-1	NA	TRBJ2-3	TGTGCCAGCAGTAAAGGGAGGGGGGGTATTGATACGCAGTATTTT	CASSKGRGGIDTQYF
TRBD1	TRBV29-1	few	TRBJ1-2	TGCAGCGTTATGGGACAGAGCCATGGCTACACCTTC	CSVMGQSHGYTF
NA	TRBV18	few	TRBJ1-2	TGTGCCAGCTCACAGACAGAGGCCTGGGGCACCTTC	CASSQTEAWGTF
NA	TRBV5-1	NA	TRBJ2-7	TGCGCCAGGGGTCGGCAGGGGCTCTACGAGCAGTACTTC	CARGRQGLYEQYF